Listed below are T cell receptor beta chains from one sample, sequenced in a study of early T cells in non-severe SARS-CoV-2 infection. TCRdb reanalysed the 5' RACE reads using MiXCR and keeps one entry per CDR3 protein. The table shows roughly 51,000 distinct CDR3 sequences, with roughly 6.5% occurring only once. This sample comprised whole blood, obtained at baseline. These receptors originate from an adult who was a healthcare worker with PCR-confirmed SARS-CoV-2 infection or an uninfected control (not recorded which). CDR3s include the opening cysteine and the closing phenylalanine or tryptophan. The order of the fields is J gene, D gene, V gene, clone size, CDR3 protein, CDR3 DNA. A D gene is named only where the DNA matches it firmly. Size tells how often a clone was seen (once, few, many) or the class of an expanded clone, and some rows leave it out.

J gene: TRBJ2-3
D gene: NA
V gene: TRBV19
clone size: NA
CDR3 protein: CASSPKLRLNTDTQYF
CDR3 DNA: TGTGCCAGTAGTCCCAAGTTACGACTCAACACAGATACGCAGTATTTT

J gene: TRBJ2-1
D gene: TRBD2
V gene: TRBV4-3
clone size: many
CDR3 protein: CASSQEASGGGNEQFF
CDR3 DNA: TGCGCCAGCAGCCAAGAGGCTAGCGGGGGGGGCAATGAGCAGTTCTTC

J gene: TRBJ2-1
D gene: TRBD2
V gene: TRBV7-6
clone size: NA
CDR3 protein: CASSPGGRGAVPPDEQFF
CDR3 DNA: TGTGCCAGCAGCCCGGGAGGGCGGGGGGCTGTACCGCCGGATGAGCAGTTCTTC

J gene: TRBJ2-7
D gene: NA
V gene: TRBV6-4
clone size: many
CDR3 protein: CASSDSSEGRQYF
CDR3 DNA: TGTGCCAGCAGTGACAGCTCCGAAGGGAGGCAGTACTTC

J gene: TRBJ2-7
D gene: NA
V gene: TRBV25-1
clone size: many
CDR3 protein: CASSADYEQYF
CDR3 DNA: TGTGCCAGCAGTGCAGACTACGAGCAGTACTTC

J gene: TRBJ1-4
D gene: NA
V gene: TRBV9
clone size: few
CDR3 protein: CASSPGGGVREKLFF
CDR3 DNA: TGTGCCAGCAGCCCAGGTGGTGGGGTTCGTGAAAAACTGTTTTTT

J gene: TRBJ2-3
D gene: NA
V gene: TRBV5-1
clone size: few
CDR3 protein: CASSAIRDPGTDTQYF
CDR3 DNA: TGCGCCAGCAGCGCCATCCGGGACCCAGGGACAGATACGCAGTATTTT

J gene: TRBJ1-6
D gene: NA
V gene: TRBV20-1
clone size: many
CDR3 protein: CSASGQPYNSPLHF
CDR3 DNA: TGCAGTGCTAGTGGACAGCCCTATAATTCACCCCTCCACTTT

J gene: TRBJ2-1
D gene: TRBD1
V gene: TRBV29-1
clone size: few
CDR3 protein: CSVGGEGTGSYNEQFF
CDR3 DNA: TGCAGCGTTGGAGGTGAGGGGACAGGGAGTTACAATGAGCAGTTCTTC

J gene: TRBJ1-3
D gene: NA
V gene: TRBV12-3/TRBV12-4
clone size: few
CDR3 protein: CASSHTTGRGNTIYF
CDR3 DNA: TGTGCCAGCAGTCATACGACAGGACGCGGAAACACCATATATTTT

J gene: TRBJ1-1
D gene: NA
V gene: TRBV25-1
clone size: few
CDR3 protein: CASSANRPMNTEAFF
CDR3 DNA: TGTGCCAGCAGTGCCAACAGGCCGATGAACACTGAAGCTTTCTTT

J gene: TRBJ1-5
D gene: NA
V gene: TRBV12-3/TRBV12-4
clone size: few
CDR3 protein: CASSSVQYNQPQHF
CDR3 DNA: TGTGCCAGCAGTTCGGTACAGTACAATCAGCCCCAGCATTTT

J gene: TRBJ2-2
D gene: NA
V gene: TRBV29-1
clone size: NA
CDR3 protein: CSIRNGELFF
CDR3 DNA: TGCAGCATTCGTAACGGGGAGCTGTTTTTT

J gene: TRBJ1-3
D gene: NA
V gene: TRBV11-2
clone size: many
CDR3 protein: CASSLGGPRDTIYF
CDR3 DNA: TGTGCCAGCAGCTTAGGGGGACCGAGAGACACCATATATTTT

J gene: TRBJ2-5
D gene: NA
V gene: TRBV29-1
clone size: NA
CDR3 protein: CSVEIPTARETQYF
CDR3 DNA: TGCAGCGTTGAGATCCCGACAGCGAGGGAGACCCAGTACTTC

J gene: TRBJ1-6
D gene: NA
V gene: TRBV20-1
clone size: many
CDR3 protein: CSARVPRESYNSPLHF
CDR3 DNA: TGCAGTGCTAGAGTCCCCAGGGAGTCCTATAATTCACCCCTCCACTTT

J gene: TRBJ1-2
D gene: NA
V gene: TRBV9
clone size: NA
CDR3 protein: CASSVEPGISYGYTF
CDR3 DNA: TGTGCCAGCAGCGTAGAGCCGGGGATCAGCTATGGCTACACCTTC

J gene: TRBJ1-5
D gene: NA
V gene: TRBV6-2/TRBV6-3
clone size: many
CDR3 protein: CASSYSGDQPQHF
CDR3 DNA: TGTGCCAGCAGTTACTCTGGGGATCAGCCCCAGCATTTT

J gene: TRBJ2-7
D gene: NA
V gene: TRBV6-6
clone size: NA
CDR3 protein: CATRETGLYEQYF
CDR3 DNA: TGTGCCACCCGCGAGACAGGACTCTACGAGCAGTACTTC

J gene: TRBJ2-7
D gene: NA
V gene: TRBV29-1
clone size: medium-sized
CDR3 protein: CSGRRGGPYEQYF
CDR3 DNA: TGCAGCGGCCGAAGGGGGGGCCCCTACGAGCAGTACTTC

J gene: TRBJ2-1
D gene: NA
V gene: TRBV18
clone size: many
CDR3 protein: CASSPARGYTYNEQFF
CDR3 DNA: TGTGCCAGCTCACCCGCGAGGGGCTATACCTACAATGAGCAGTTCTTC

J gene: TRBJ2-3
D gene: TRBD2
V gene: TRBV4-2
clone size: NA
CDR3 protein: CASSPLTSGPPTDTQYF
CDR3 DNA: TGTGCCAGCAGTCCCTTGACTAGCGGTCCTCCCACAGATACGCAGTATTTT

J gene: TRBJ1-1
D gene: TRBD1
V gene: TRBV19
clone size: many
CDR3 protein: CASGTGISNTEAFF
CDR3 DNA: TGTGCCAGCGGGACAGGGATTTCGAACACTGAAGCTTTCTTT

J gene: TRBJ1-6
D gene: NA
V gene: TRBV20-1
clone size: many
CDR3 protein: CSARDGNEPALHF
CDR3 DNA: TGCAGTGCTAGAGATGGGAATGAGCCAGCCCTCCACTTT

J gene: TRBJ2-1
D gene: TRBD2
V gene: TRBV29-1
clone size: many
CDR3 protein: CSVFYGGAEADEQFF
CDR3 DNA: TGCAGCGTTTTCTACGGGGGGGCCGAGGCGGATGAGCAGTTCTTC

J gene: TRBJ2-3
D gene: NA
V gene: TRBV4-3
clone size: NA
CDR3 protein: CASSQVAAPSTDTQYF
CDR3 DNA: TGCGCCAGCAGCCAAGTGGCAGCTCCAAGCACAGATACGCAGTATTTT

J gene: TRBJ2-7
D gene: NA
V gene: TRBV10-3
clone size: many
CDR3 protein: CAMREPGQSYEQYF
CDR3 DNA: TGTGCCATGAGAGAACCGGGACAATCCTACGAGCAGTACTTC

J gene: TRBJ2-2
D gene: TRBD1
V gene: TRBV15
clone size: many
CDR3 protein: CATSRGDRDTGELFF
CDR3 DNA: TGTGCCACCAGCAGAGGCGACAGGGACACCGGGGAGCTGTTTTTT

J gene: TRBJ1-5
D gene: TRBD1
V gene: TRBV20-1
clone size: many
CDR3 protein: CSARRFAAGGAYSNQPQHF
CDR3 DNA: TGCAGTGCTAGAAGATTTGCGGCAGGGGGGGCGTATAGCAATCAGCCCCAGCATTTT

J gene: TRBJ2-7
D gene: NA
V gene: TRBV20-1
clone size: few
CDR3 protein: CSANLDSYDYYEQYF
CDR3 DNA: TGCAGTGCTAACTTGGACAGCTACGATTACTACGAGCAGTACTTC

J gene: TRBJ1-2
D gene: TRBD1
V gene: TRBV20-1
clone size: many
CDR3 protein: CSAYRQGASGYTF
CDR3 DNA: TGCAGTGCTTATCGACAGGGGGCGTCTGGCTACACCTTC

J gene: TRBJ1-5
D gene: TRBD1
V gene: TRBV12-3/TRBV12-4
clone size: many
CDR3 protein: CASSPGTGLNQPQHF
CDR3 DNA: TGTGCCAGCAGTCCCGGGACAGGTTTGAATCAGCCCCAGCATTTT

J gene: TRBJ1-2
D gene: NA
V gene: TRBV29-1
clone size: NA
CDR3 protein: CSVEQNYGYTF
CDR3 DNA: TGCAGCGTTGAACAGAACTATGGCTACACCTTC

J gene: TRBJ2-2
D gene: TRBD1
V gene: TRBV6-2/TRBV6-3
clone size: many
CDR3 protein: CASSWTGTNTGELFF
CDR3 DNA: TGTGCCAGCAGTTGGACAGGAACAAACACCGGGGAGCTGTTTTTT

J gene: TRBJ2-7
D gene: NA
V gene: TRBV9
clone size: many
CDR3 protein: CASSVGYRSSYEQYF
CDR3 DNA: TGTGCCAGCAGCGTAGGGTACAGGAGCTCCTACGAGCAGTACTTC

J gene: TRBJ2-7
D gene: TRBD1
V gene: TRBV20-1
clone size: many
CDR3 protein: CSASTGVSYEQYF
CDR3 DNA: TGCAGTGCCTCGACAGGGGTCTCCTACGAGCAGTACTTC

J gene: TRBJ2-3
D gene: NA
V gene: TRBV11-2
clone size: many
CDR3 protein: CASSFRTGAPDTQYF
CDR3 DNA: TGTGCCAGCAGCTTTAGGACGGGGGCCCCTGATACGCAGTATTTT